The clone carrying this T cell receptor beta chain was observed a few times. Antigen: not known. The data derive from a study of regulatory T cells in long-lasting Graves disease. Whole-study findings and limits: TCR diversity was lower in persistent Graves' patients (versus newly diagnosed ones).

Time point specified: persistent/refractory GD, antithyroid drugs over 5 years with positive TRAb. Scientists built the TCR library using RNA that was extracted from PBMCs. Construction of TCR beta libraries relied on iRepertoire HTBI primers and on Arm-PCR targeting CDR3 regions. One entry per CDR3 protein results from TCRdb running MiXCR on the multiplex PCR reads. The sample contains about 470,000 distinct CDR3 sequences, approximately 21% of which appear only once. The sequenced sample was peripheral blood mononuclear cells (PBMCs), obtained when the disease was refractory, from a patient treated with antithyroid drugs. The TCR sequence derives from a female donor with Graves disease.

The CDR3 nucleotides are TGTGCCACCAGTGACCCCGGGACAGGGAGCGGGCCCCAGCATTTT. As protein: CATSDPGTGSGPQHF. The chain combines TRBV24-1 with TRBJ1-5, with 9 positions matching TRBD1. The CDR3 totals 15 residues. With V trimmed by 4 bases and J by 9 bases, 9 bases remained unmatched. CDR1 is KGHDR and CDR2 is SFDVKD in the germline V gene.